Following are 12 T cell receptor beta chains from one sample sequenced in a study of T cell clones after liver transplantation. The data were produced by immunoSEQ multiplex PCR, yet TCRdb's version contains in-frame clones alone and is incomplete. The table lists 75,000 to 95,000 clones, around four fifths of them singletons, with 2% to 2.5% in the top ten. Source: CD4+ T cells from blood, taken 48 months after liver transplant. Every receptor here comes from a human patient who received a liver transplant. A share of the T cells may be of graft donor origin.

The rearrangement uses TRBV18 and TRBJ1-1, with 7 bases identical to TRBD1. This CDR3 has 12 residues. Per germline, CDR1 KGHSH and CDR2 LQKENI. The V segment lost 10 bases and the J segment 3 bases; nucleotides outside the gene matches: 5. The CDR3 reads CATTGDHTEAFF. The CDR3 DNA reads as TGTGCCACCACAGGGGACCACACTGAAGCTTTCTTT.

The gene calls are TRBV28 and TRBJ2-5, with D possibly TRBD2 on 5 matching bases. V was trimmed by 5 bases and J by 4 bases, leaving 14 bases between them. This CDR3 is built from 14 residues. The V gene's germline CDR1 is MDHEN and CDR2 SYDVKM. CDR3: CASSVPGSLETQYF. CDR3 in DNA: TGTGCCAGCAGTGTCCCGGGATCCTTAGAGACCCAGTACTTC.

The chain uses TRBV15 and TRBJ1-5; 7 nucleotides align to TRBD1. The CDR3 has 17 residues. Germline V lookup: CDR1 LNHNV, CDR2 YYDKDF (reference sequence). With V trimmed by 5 bases and J by 5 bases, 15 bases remained unmatched. The DNA for the CDR3 is TGTGCCACCAGCTCGAGGGCCCGGACAGGACCCTATCAGCCCCAGCATTTT. It is translated as CATSSRARTGPYQPQHF.

The V gene is TRBV11-2, the J gene TRBJ2-2; D possibly corresponds to TRBD2 (6 bases). V was pared by 1 base and J by 1 base, with 10 bases between. CDR1 and CDR2 (germline): SGHAT, FQNNGV. The CDR3 covers 16 residues. The CDR3 nucleotides are TGTGCCAGCAGCTTAGTCGGAGGGTTGAACACCGGGGAGCTGTTTTTT. This encodes CASSLVGGLNTGELFF.

This chain joins TRBV18 and TRBJ1-5; the D is unclear. Germline assignment: CDR1 KGHSH and CDR2 LQKENI. This CDR3 is 15 amino acids long. V dropped 2 bases and J dropped 1 base, with 9 bases sitting between them. The CDR3 here is CASSPSQLSNQPQHF. The CDR3 DNA is TGTGCCAGCTCACCATCCCAGTTAAGCAATCAGCCCCAGCATTTT.

This sequence joins TRBV25-1 and TRBJ1-2; D unclear. In germline, CDR1 is MGHDK, CDR2 SYGVNS. Between the trimmed V and J ends, which lost 0 bases and 1 base, there was a span of 12 bases. This CDR3 is built from 16 residues. CDR3 loop: CASSEYSGTRNYGYTF. CDR3 DNA sequence: TGTGCCAGCAGTGAATATTCGGGCACCCGTAACTATGGCTACACCTTC.

V gene TRBV2 combines with J gene TRBJ2-5; TRBD2 might be the D (6 bases). Germline CDR1 is SNHLY and CDR2 is FYNNEI. Trimming took 4 bases from V and 7 from J, leaving 16 bases between them. The length of the CDR3 is 14 residues. This chain's CDR3 is CASSVGRAEGTQYF. The CDR3 nucleotides read TGTGCCAGCAGTGTTGGTCGAGCGGAGGGGACCCAGTACTTC.

The chain is built from TRBV7-6 and TRBJ1-1, with D perhaps matching TRBD1 (6 bases). This CDR3 comprises 14 residues. V was cut by 5 bases and J by 2 bases, with 12 bases left in between. The germline gives CDR1 SGHVS, CDR2 FNYEAQ. This CDR3 reads CASSPSGANTEAFF. CDR3 nucleotides: TGTGCCAGCAGCCCGTCAGGGGCCAACACTGAAGCTTTCTTT.

The chain links TRBV7-2 to TRBJ1-5, with D possibly TRBD1 on 5 matching bases. The germline V gene encodes CDR1 SGHTA and CDR2 FQGNSA. This CDR3 has 14 residues. Trimming cost V 3 bases and J 3 bases, with 9 bases left between them. The CDR3 reads CASSFWGSNQPQHF. The CDR3 region has the DNA TGTGCCAGCAGCTTTTGGGGGTCCAATCAGCCCCAGCATTTT.

This clone has just one count. The rearrangement links TRBV4-2 to TRBJ2-3, with 9 nucleotides matching TRBD2. CDR1 is LGHNA and CDR2 is YNFKEQ in the germline V gene. Germline trimming cut 0 bases from V and 2 bases from J; bases unmatched to any gene: 9. The CDR3 spans 18 residues. The CDR3, as DNA: TGTGCCAGCAGCCAAGATTCCAGCGGGAGGTTCCCCACAGATACGCAGTATTTT. Translation: CASSQDSSGRFPTDTQYF.

The J gene is TRBJ2-2, the V gene TRBV2; 10 positions match TRBD2. V lost 7 bases to trimming and J lost 4 bases; unmatched junction nucleotides: 12. Germline loops: CDR1 SNHLY, CDR2 FYNNEI. The CDR3 length is 17 residues. CDR3 DNA sequence: TGTGCCAGCAAACTATCAGCTAGCGGGGGCGCCACCGGGGAGCTGTTTTTT. As protein: CASKLSASGGATGELFF.

J is TRBJ1-1 and V is TRBV4-3, with D hard to call. This CDR3 comprises 15 residues. Per germline, CDR1 LGHNA and CDR2 YSLEER. Trimming removed 4 bases from V and 4 bases from J, with 16 bases in between. CDR3 amino acids: CASSPRRAGVTEAFF. For the CDR3, the DNA is TGCGCCAGCAGCCCCCGAAGGGCTGGGGTCACTGAAGCTTTCTTT.